This T cell receptor (beta chain) was recorded in a study of shared clonotypes between healthy human individuals. Healthy adults negative for HIV, lacking recent acute infections or vaccinations, served as donors. Using immunoSEQ multiplex PCR, the repertoire was profiled, and TCRdb retains in-frame clones only, with some absent. The data show just over 2,000,000 clones, with 85% to 95% seen just once and roughly 0.13% held by the top ten. Trimming stripped 0 bases from V and 5 bases from J, with 22 bases between. CDR3 length: 18 amino acids. Per germline, CDR1 SEHNR and CDR2 FQNEAQ (reference sequence).

Sequencing was carried out using naive CD4+ T cells sorted from blood. Stated subset: CD45RA+ positively selected. The chain is built from TRBV7-9 and TRBJ1-1; the D gene is possibly TRBD1 (5 bases). The TCR comes from a man aged 18 to 30 in good health. CDR3 region: CASSLARFRDAPGTEAFF. The CDR3 bases are TGTGCCAGCAGCTTAGCTCGGTTCAGGGACGCGCCTGGGACTGAAGCTTTCTTT.